This TCR beta chain was identified during a study of somatic mutations in cytotoxic T cells in rheumatoid arthritis. With regard to this clone: Its antigen remains unidentified.

Notes on the study in general: It was found that CD8+ T-cell clonality in rheumatoid arthritis patients did not differ significantly from that in age-matched healthy controls. More than 20% of CD8+ cells belonged to the largest clone in about an eighth of the 65 patients.

After removal of 2 bases from V and 3 bases from J, the junction contained 7 bases not matched to a gene. CDR1 is SGDLS and CDR2 is YYNGEE in the germline V gene. CDR3 length: 15 residues. Per the original data handling: Matches to published virus-specific TCRB sequences were rare among patient CD8+ clones larger than 1%. Clones were read by immunoSEQ multiplex PCR, and TCRdb kept only the in-frame ones, dropping some. Clone size and V and J calls were adopted from that table, with D and trimming inferred from the DNA. The table shows 10,000 to 13,000 clones, with roughly 85% occurring only once. The TCR was taken from an adult with rheumatoid arthritis. Sequencing was done on a sample of CD8+ T cells sorted from blood. This chain links TRBV9 with TRBJ2-7; 8 bases fit TRBD2. The CDR3 DNA follows: TGTGCCAGCAGCGTCGGGGGGGGGACTATCTACGAGCAGTACTTC. Its translation is CASSVGGGTIYEQYF.